Following are 21 T cell receptor beta chains from one sample sequenced in a study of blood T cell repertoires in COVID-19. Repertoires were generated with immunoSEQ multiplex PCR, while TCRdb's copy carries only in-frame clones and drops some. This table has tens of thousands of clones, about nine tenths appearing once. The sample taken for sequencing was peripheral blood. All receptors come from a man between 60 and 75 years old with acute or convalescent COVID-19.

The rearrangement joins TRBV19 to TRBJ1-5; D might be TRBD1 (6 bases). Per germline, CDR1 LNHDA and CDR2 SQIVND (reference sequence). The CDR3 consists of 15 residues. Trimming took 5 bases from V and 0 from J, leaving 11 bases between them. The CDR3 region has the DNA TGTGCCAGTAGTCCCTGGACAGATAGCAATCAGCCCCAGCATTTT. It translates to CASSPWTDSNQPQHF.

The chain's CDR3 is CASSFGSGGFETQYF. The CDR3, as DNA: TGTGCCAGCAGCTTCGGGTCAGGGGGGTTTGAGACCCAGTACTTC. V usage is TRBV5-6 and J usage is TRBJ2-5; D is perhaps TRBD1 (7 bases). The V and J ends lost 2 bases and 5 bases respectively, with 16 bases between them. Germline CDR1 and CDR2: SGHDT and YYEEEE. The CDR3 length is 15 residues.

The rearrangement links TRBV28 to TRBJ2-7; D ambiguous. CDR1 is MDHEN and CDR2 is SYDVKM in the germline V gene. Trimming removed 8 bases at V and 6 bases at J, with 11 bases between. The CDR3 consists of 11 residues. For the CDR3, the DNA is TGTGCCAGCGGCTGGTTTGGCGAGCAGTACTTC. This sequence encodes CASGWFGEQYF.

This clone was observed a few times. The rearrangement links TRBV28 to TRBJ2-7; TRBD2 matches at 9 bases. After removal of 10 bases from V and 5 bases from J, the junction contained 27 bases not matched to a gene. This CDR3 is built from 19 residues. Germline-derived CDR1 and CDR2 are MDHEN and SYDVKM. The CDR3 sequence is CAISLGPGKAKREEDEQYF. The CDR3 DNA sequence: TGTGCCATCTCCCTTGGGCCAGGGAAGGCCAAGCGGGAGGAGGACGAGCAGTACTTC.

V usage is TRBV28 and J usage is TRBJ1-5; D not certain. Germline V gene sequence: CDR1 MDHEN, CDR2 SYDVKM. The CDR3 runs 12 residues. With 6 bases removed from V and 3 bases from J, the gap between germline ends came to 6 bases. CDR3 protein: CASRSPNQPQHF. Written as DNA, the CDR3 is TGTGCCAGCAGGTCTCCCAATCAGCCCCAGCATTTT.

The rearrangement joins TRBV10-2 to TRBJ1-3; D is ambiguous. CDR3 size: 16 residues. Germline V gene sequence: CDR1 WSHSY, CDR2 SAAADI. The V gene lost 3 bases and the J gene lost 4 bases, with 16 bases spanning the gap. The CDR3 is CASSDEAKLPGNTIYF. In nucleotides, the CDR3 is TGCGCCAGCAGTGACGAGGCGAAACTCCCCGGAAACACCATATATTTT.

The rearrangement links TRBV6-4 to TRBJ1-1; 7 nucleotides agree with TRBD1. Germline loops: CDR1 MRHNA, CDR2 SNTAGT. This CDR3 is 17 amino acids long. The ends lost 7 bases at V and 3 bases at J; junction bases unmatched: 17. CDR3 sequence: CASTTPLTGKEDTEAFF. The CDR3 DNA reads TGTGCCAGCACGACCCCCTTGACAGGGAAGGAGGACACTGAAGCTTTCTTT.

This clone has only a few counts. The chain carries TRBV27 and TRBJ1-2, with a possible D match to TRBD1 (6 bases). Germline V gene data show CDR1 as MNHEY and CDR2 as SMNVEV (reference sequence). V was shortened by 6 bases and J by 4 bases, with 15 bases between the two germline ends. The CDR3 is 14 residues long. For the CDR3, the DNA is TGTGCCAGCAGCTTTCAGCAGGGGAGCTATGGCTACACCTTC. Its protein product is CASSFQQGSYGYTF.

The chain carries TRBV9 and TRBJ2-3; no clear D gene. This CDR3 contains 12 residues. V lost 0 bases and J lost 4, with 3 bases in between. Germline V gives CDR1 SGDLS, CDR2 YYNGEE. The chain's CDR3 is CASSVAADTQYF. The CDR3 DNA sequence: TGTGCCAGCAGCGTAGCCGCAGATACGCAGTATTTT.

The chain employs TRBV27 and TRBJ1-2, with TRBD1 identical over 8 bases. V trimming: 6 bases; J trimming: 4 bases; junction bases outside the gene matches: 7. CDR3 length: 14 residues. CDR1 MNHEY and CDR2 SMNVEV come from the germline V gene (reference sequence). The CDR3 DNA reads TGTGCCAGCAGAACCGGACAGGGAGTCTATGGCTACACCTTC. Protein: CASRTGQGVYGYTF.

V is TRBV14 and J is TRBJ2-7; 8 bases align to TRBD2. V trimming: 4 bases; J trimming: 4 bases; junction bases outside the gene matches: 9. Germline CDR1 is SGHDN and CDR2 is FVKESK. This CDR3 has 15 residues. The CDR3 DNA sequence: TGTGCCAGCAGCCCCAGCGGGAGAGACGTTTACGAGCAGTACTTC. This codes for CASSPSGRDVYEQYF.

J is TRBJ1-1 and V is TRBV10-1; TRBD1 agrees at 7 bases. The germline V gene has CDR1 WNHNN and CDR2 SYGVQD (reference sequence). The junction had 13 bases not matched to a gene; V was cut back by 6 bases and J by 3 bases. CDR3 size: 16 residues. The CDR3 reads CASSCTGVKSHTEAFF. CDR3 DNA: TGCGCCAGCAGCTGCACAGGGGTGAAGAGCCACACTGAAGCTTTCTTT.

The rearrangement joins TRBV7-2 to TRBJ1-6, with D hard to call. V was pared by 2 bases and J by 9 bases, with 14 bases between. The germline V gene encodes CDR1 SGHTA and CDR2 FQGNSA. The CDR3 is made up of 15 amino acids. The DNA of the CDR3 is TGTGCCAGCAGCTTATTTGACCTCCGCGGTTCACCCCTCCACTTT. Encoded protein: CASSLFDLRGSPLHF.

V is TRBV5-6 and J is TRBJ1-6; D uncertain. CDR1 is SGHDT and CDR2 is YYEEEE in the germline V gene. This CDR3 region has 13 residues. V gave up 0 bases and J gave up 9 bases, with 7 bases separating them. The CDR3 here is CASSLALGSPLHF. The CDR3 bases are TGTGCCAGCAGCTTGGCCCTAGGTTCACCCCTCCACTTT.

CDR3 nucleotide sequence: TGTGCCAGCAGCCCTCAGGGCGGGGGGCCGGGAGAGCAGTTCTTC. Translation: CASSPQGGGPGEQFF. V is TRBV9 and J is TRBJ2-1, with 8 bases fitting TRBD2. V trimming: 4 bases; J trimming: 10 bases; junction bases outside the gene matches: 13. The germline V gene has CDR1 SGDLS and CDR2 YYNGEE. The length of the CDR3 is 15 residues.

J is TRBJ1-5 and V is TRBV13; 8 nucleotides line up with TRBD1. There are 14 residues in the CDR3. J was trimmed by 7 bases and V by 4 bases; bases with no gene match: 6. The germline gives CDR1 PRHDT, CDR2 FYEKMQ (reference sequence). CDR3 in amino acids: CASSSGQGGQPQHF. As DNA, the CDR3 is TGTGCCAGCAGCTCTGGACAGGGTGGGCAGCCCCAGCATTTT.

This chain connects TRBV28 to TRBJ1-5, with D perhaps matching TRBD1 (6 bases). V was pared by 3 bases and J by 15 bases, with 27 bases between. Germline lookup yields CDR1 MDHEN and CDR2 SYDVKM. The CDR3 runs to 16 residues. CDR3: CASSFRAGTPQLSWHF. CDR3 coding DNA: TGTGCCAGCAGTTTTCGAGCGGGGACACCTCAGCTCTCCTGGCATTTT.

V and J are TRBV11-3 and TRBJ2-7; D may be TRBD1 (5 bases). CDR3 size: 17 residues. Deletions cut 2 bases from V and 2 bases from J, with 19 bases between. CDR1 is SGHNT and CDR2 is YENEEA in the germline V gene. The CDR3 DNA follows: TGTGCCAGCAGCTTAACTGTTAAGAGGTCCAGGGCCTACGAGCAGTACTTC. Encoded protein: CASSLTVKRSRAYEQYF. The full variable domain, its missing parts supplied by reference TRBV11-3 and TRBJ2-7, is EAGVVQSPRYKIIEKKQPVAFWCNPISGHNTLYWYLQNLGQGPELLIRYENEEAVDDSQLPKDRFSAERLKGVDSTLKIQPAELGDSAVYLCASSLTVKRSRAYEQYFGPGTRLTVT.

V is TRBV6-5 and J is TRBJ2-7; D is possibly TRBD2 (7 bases). The CDR3 length is 15 residues. Germline V CDR1 and CDR2: MNHEY, SVGAGI. The V end was cut by 5 bases, the J end by 1 base, with 15 bases between. CDR3 region: CASSTGRERSYEQYF. CDR3 in DNA: TGTGCCAGCAGTACAGGGCGGGAGAGATCCTACGAGCAGTACTTC.

The rearrangement joins TRBV6-5 to TRBJ1-2, with 11 bases aligning to TRBD1. The germline V gene has CDR1 MNHEY and CDR2 SVGAGI. The CDR3 is 15 amino acids. With V trimmed by 7 bases and J by 4 bases, 8 bases remained unmatched. CDR3 nucleotides: TGTGCCAGCACCTTAGGGACAGGGGGAGGCTATGGCTACACCTTC. Translation: CASTLGTGGGYGYTF.

The CDR3 DNA is TGTGCCAGCAGCTGGGGACAGGGGGCAGGGAATGAGCAGTTCTTC. Its translation is CASSWGQGAGNEQFF. This chain connects TRBV7-9 to TRBJ2-1; 12 nucleotides line up with TRBD1. From germline, CDR1 is SEHNR and CDR2 FQNEAQ (reference sequence). Trimming removed 4 bases from V and 7 bases from J; junction bases left unmatched: 5. The CDR3 contains 15 residues.